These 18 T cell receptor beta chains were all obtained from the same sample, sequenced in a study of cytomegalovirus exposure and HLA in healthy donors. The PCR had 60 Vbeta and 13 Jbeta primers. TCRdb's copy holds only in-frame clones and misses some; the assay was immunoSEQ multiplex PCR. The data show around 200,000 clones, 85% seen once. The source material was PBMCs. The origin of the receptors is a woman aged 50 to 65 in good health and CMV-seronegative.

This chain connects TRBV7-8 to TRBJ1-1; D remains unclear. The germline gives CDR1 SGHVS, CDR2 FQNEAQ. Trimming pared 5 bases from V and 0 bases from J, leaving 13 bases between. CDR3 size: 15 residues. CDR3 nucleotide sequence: TGTGCCAGCAGCCCAGGATTAATTATGAACACTGAAGCTTTCTTT. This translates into CASSPGLIMNTEAFF.

The CDR3 here is CASSQMVTSENQETQYF. The CDR3 DNA reads TGCGCCAGCAGCCAAATGGTAACTAGCGAAAACCAAGAGACCCAGTACTTC. V is TRBV4-1 and J is TRBJ2-5; TRBD2 matches 7 bases. V lost 2 bases to trimming and J lost 0 bases; unmatched junction nucleotides: 9. CDR1 is MGHRA and CDR2 is YSYEKL in the germline V gene. CDR3 size: 17 residues.

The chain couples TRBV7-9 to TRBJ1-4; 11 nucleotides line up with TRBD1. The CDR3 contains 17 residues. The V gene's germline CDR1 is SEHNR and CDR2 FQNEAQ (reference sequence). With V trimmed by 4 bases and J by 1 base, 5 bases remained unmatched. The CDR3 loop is CASSYYGTGGTNEKLFF. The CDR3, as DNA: TGTGCCAGCAGCTATTACGGGACAGGGGGAACTAATGAAAAACTGTTTTTT.

The CDR3 loop reads CASSRRSRASGQSYNEQFF. DNA of the CDR3: TGTGCCAGCAGCAGGCGATCAAGGGCTAGCGGGCAATCCTACAATGAGCAGTTCTTC. The chain carries TRBV11-2 and TRBJ2-1, with 8 bases that match TRBD2. The trim removed 5 bases at V and 1 base at J, leaving 16 bases unmatched. The CDR3 runs 19 residues. CDR1 is SGHAT, CDR2 FQNNGV, per germline.

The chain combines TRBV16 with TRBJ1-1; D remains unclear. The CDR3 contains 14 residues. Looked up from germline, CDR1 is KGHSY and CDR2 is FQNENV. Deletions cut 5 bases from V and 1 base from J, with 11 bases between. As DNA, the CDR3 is TGTGCCAGCAGCTTCCGCCGACAGAACACTGAAGCTTTCTTT. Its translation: CASSFRRQNTEAFF.

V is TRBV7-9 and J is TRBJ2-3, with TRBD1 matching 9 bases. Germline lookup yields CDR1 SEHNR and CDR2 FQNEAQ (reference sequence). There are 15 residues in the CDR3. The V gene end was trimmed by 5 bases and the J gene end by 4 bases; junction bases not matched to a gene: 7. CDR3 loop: CASSLQGAISDTQYF. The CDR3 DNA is TGTGCCAGCAGCCTACAGGGGGCTATATCAGATACGCAGTATTTT.

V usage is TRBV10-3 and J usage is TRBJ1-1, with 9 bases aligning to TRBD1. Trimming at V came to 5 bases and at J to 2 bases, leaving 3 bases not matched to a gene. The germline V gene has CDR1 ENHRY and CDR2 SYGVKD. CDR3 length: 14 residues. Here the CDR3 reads CAISKTGGNTEAFF. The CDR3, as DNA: TGTGCCATCAGTAAAACAGGGGGCAACACTGAAGCTTTCTTT.

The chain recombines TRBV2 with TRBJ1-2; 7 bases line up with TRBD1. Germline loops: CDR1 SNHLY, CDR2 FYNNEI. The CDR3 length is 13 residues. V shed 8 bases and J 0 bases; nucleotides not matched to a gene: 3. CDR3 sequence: CASGDRSNYGYTF. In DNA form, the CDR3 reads TGTGCCAGCGGGGACAGATCTAACTATGGCTACACCTTC.

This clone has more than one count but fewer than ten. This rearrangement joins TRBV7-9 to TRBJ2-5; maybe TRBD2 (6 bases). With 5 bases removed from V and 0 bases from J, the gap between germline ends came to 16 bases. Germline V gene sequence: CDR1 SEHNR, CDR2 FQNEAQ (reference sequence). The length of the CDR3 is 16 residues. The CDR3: CASSEGDLRYQETQYF. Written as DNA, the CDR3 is TGTGCCAGCAGCGAAGGGGACTTGAGGTACCAAGAGACCCAGTACTTC.

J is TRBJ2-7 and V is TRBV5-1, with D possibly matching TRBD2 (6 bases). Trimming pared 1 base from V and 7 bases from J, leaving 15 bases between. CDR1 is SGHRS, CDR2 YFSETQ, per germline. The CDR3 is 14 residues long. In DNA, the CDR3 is TGCGCCAGCAGCTTGAACATCGCCGCGGGGGAGCAGTACTTC. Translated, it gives CASSLNIAAGEQYF.

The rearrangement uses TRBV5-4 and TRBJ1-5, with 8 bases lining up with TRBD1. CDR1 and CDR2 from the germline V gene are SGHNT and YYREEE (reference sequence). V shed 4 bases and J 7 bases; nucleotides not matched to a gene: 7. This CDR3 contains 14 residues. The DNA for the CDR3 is TGTGCCAGCAGCCCGGACAGGGCGGGACAGCCCCAGCATTTT. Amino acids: CASSPDRAGQPQHF.

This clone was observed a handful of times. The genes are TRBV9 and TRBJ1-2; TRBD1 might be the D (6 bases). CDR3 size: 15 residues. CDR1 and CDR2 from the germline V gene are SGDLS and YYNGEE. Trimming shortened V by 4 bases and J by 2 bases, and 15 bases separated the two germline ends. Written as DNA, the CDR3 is TGTGCCAGCAGCCCGCTTGGGGGCGGGAACTATGGCTACACCTTC. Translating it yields CASSPLGGGNYGYTF.

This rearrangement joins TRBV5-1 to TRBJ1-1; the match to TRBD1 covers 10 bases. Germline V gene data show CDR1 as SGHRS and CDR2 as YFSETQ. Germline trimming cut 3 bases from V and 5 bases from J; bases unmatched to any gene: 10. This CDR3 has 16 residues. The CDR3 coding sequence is TGCGCCAGCAGCTCTCAGACAGGGGGCGGGAGTACTGAAGCTTTCTTT. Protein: CASSSQTGGGSTEAFF.

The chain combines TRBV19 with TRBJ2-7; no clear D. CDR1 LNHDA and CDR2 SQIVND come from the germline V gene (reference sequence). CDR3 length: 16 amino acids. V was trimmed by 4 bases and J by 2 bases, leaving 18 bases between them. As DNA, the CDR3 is TGTGCCAGTAGTAGCGTAATGACGGGTCCTCCCTACGAGCAGTACTTC. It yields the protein CASSSVMTGPPYEQYF.

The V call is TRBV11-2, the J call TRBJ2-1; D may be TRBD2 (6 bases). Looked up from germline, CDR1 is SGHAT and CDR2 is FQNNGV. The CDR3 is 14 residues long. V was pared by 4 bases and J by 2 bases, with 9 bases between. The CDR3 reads CASSSTSPYNEQFF. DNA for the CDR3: TGTGCCAGCAGCTCCACTAGCCCCTACAATGAGCAGTTCTTC.

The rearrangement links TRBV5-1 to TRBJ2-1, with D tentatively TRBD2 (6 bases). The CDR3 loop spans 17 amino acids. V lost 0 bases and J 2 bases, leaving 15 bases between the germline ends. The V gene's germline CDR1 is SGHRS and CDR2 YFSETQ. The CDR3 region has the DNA TGCGCCAGCAGCTTGGGTCAGGGCGGGGCGGCCTACAATGAGCAGTTCTTC. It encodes CASSLGQGGAAYNEQFF.

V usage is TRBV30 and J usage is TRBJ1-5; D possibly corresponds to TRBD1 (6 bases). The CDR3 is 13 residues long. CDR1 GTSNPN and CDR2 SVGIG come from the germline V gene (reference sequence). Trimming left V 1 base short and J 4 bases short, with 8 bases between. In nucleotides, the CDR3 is TGTGCCTGGAGTGGACAGGATAATCAGCCCCAGCATTTT. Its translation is CAWSGQDNQPQHF.

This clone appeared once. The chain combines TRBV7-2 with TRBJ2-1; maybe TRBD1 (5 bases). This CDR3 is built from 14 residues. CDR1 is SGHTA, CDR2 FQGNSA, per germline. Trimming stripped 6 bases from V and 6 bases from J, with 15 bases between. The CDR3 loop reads CASRLSKQVNEQFF. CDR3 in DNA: TGTGCCAGCAGGCTTTCTAAACAGGTCAATGAGCAGTTCTTC.